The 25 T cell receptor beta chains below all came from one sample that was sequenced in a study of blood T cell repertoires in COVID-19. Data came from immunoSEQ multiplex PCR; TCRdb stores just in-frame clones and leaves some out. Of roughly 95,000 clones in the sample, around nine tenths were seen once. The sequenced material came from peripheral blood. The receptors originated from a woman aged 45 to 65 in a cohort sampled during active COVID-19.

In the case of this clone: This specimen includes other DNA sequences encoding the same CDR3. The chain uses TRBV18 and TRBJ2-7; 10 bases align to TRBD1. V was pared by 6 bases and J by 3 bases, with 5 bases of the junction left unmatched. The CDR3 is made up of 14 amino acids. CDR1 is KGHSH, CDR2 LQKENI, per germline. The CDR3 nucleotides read TGTGCCAGCTCTCCGGGACAGGGGAGCTACGAGCAGTACTTC. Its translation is CASSPGQGSYEQYF.

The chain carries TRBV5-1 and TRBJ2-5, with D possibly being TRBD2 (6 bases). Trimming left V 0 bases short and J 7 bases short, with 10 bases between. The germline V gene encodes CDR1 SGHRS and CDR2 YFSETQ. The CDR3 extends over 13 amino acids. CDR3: CASSLDPGVTQYF. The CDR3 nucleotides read TGCGCCAGCAGCTTGGACCCGGGAGTGACCCAGTACTTC. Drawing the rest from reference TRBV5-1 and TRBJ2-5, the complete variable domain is KAGVTQTPRYLIKTRGQQVTLSCSPISGHRSVSWYQQTPGQGLQFLFEYFSETQRNKGNFPGRFSGRQFSNSRSEMNVSTLELGDSALYLCASSLDPGVTQYFGPGTRLLVL.

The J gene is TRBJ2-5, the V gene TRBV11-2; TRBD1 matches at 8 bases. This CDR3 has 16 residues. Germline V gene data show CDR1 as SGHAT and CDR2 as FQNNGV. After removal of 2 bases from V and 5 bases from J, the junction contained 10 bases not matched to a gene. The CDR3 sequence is CASSLLAGQGMETQYF. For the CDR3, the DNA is TGTGCCAGCAGCTTACTGGCAGGACAGGGTATGGAGACCCAGTACTTC.

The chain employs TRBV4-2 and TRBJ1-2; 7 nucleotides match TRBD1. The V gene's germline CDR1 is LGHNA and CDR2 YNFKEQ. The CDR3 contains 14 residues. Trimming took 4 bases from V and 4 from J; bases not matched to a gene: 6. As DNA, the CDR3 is TGTGCCAGCAGCCCCGGGGGACAGATCTATGGCTACACCTTC. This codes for CASSPGGQIYGYTF.

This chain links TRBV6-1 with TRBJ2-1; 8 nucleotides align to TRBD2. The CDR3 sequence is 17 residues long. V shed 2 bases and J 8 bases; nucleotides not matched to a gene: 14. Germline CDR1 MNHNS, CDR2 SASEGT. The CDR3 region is CASSEPLGLARIDEQFF. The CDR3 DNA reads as TGTGCCAGCAGTGAACCTCTCGGACTAGCACGTATCGATGAGCAGTTCTTC.

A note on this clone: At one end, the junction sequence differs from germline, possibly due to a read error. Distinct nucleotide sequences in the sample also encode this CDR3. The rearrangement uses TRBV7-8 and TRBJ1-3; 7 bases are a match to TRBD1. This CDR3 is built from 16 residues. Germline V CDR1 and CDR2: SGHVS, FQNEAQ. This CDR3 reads CASSFQTGISGNTIYF. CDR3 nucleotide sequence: TGTGCCAGCAGCTTTCAGACAGGGATCTCTGGAAATACCATATATTTT. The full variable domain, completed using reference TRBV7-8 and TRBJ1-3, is GAGVSQSPRYKVAKRGQDVALRCDPISGHVSLFWYQQALGQGPEFLTYFQNEAQLDKSGLPSDRFFAERPEGSVSTLKIQRTQQEDSAVYLCASSFQTGISGNTIYFGEGSWLTVV.

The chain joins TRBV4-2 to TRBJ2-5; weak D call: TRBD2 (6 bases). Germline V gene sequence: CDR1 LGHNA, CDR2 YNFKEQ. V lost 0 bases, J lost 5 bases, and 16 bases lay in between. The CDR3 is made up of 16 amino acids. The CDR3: CASSQDLPGVGETQYF. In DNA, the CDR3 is TGTGCCAGCAGCCAAGATCTCCCGGGAGTGGGGGAGACCCAGTACTTC.

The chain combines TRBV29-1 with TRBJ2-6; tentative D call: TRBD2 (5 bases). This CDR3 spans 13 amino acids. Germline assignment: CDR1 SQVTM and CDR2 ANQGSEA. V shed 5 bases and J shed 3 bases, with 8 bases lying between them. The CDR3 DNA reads TGCAGCGTTAGTAGCGTTGGGGCCAACGTCCTGACTTTC. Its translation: CSVSSVGANVLTF.

CDR3 DNA: TGCGCCAGCAGCTTGGCCCCCACGCGGGGAACTGAAGCTTTCTTT. This translates into CASSLAPTRGTEAFF. This chain connects TRBV5-1 to TRBJ1-1; D not resolved. Germline V gives CDR1 SGHRS, CDR2 YFSETQ. This CDR3 has 15 amino acids. Trimming left V 0 bases short and J 5 bases short, with 14 bases between.

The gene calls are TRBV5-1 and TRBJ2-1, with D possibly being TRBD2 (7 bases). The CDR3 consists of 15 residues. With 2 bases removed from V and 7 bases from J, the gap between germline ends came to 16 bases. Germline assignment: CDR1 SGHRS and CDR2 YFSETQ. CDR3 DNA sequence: TGCGCCAGCAGCTTATCAGGGGAGGGGACAAATGAGCAGTTCTTC. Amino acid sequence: CASSLSGEGTNEQFF.

In DNA form, the CDR3 reads TGTGCCAGCAGCCAGAGGTCAGCCGGCGACCGCAATGAGCAGTTCTTC. Protein product: CASSQRSAGDRNEQFF. This chain connects TRBV11-2 to TRBJ2-1, with unresolved D. This CDR3 region has 16 residues. Between the trimmed V and J ends, which lost 5 bases and 6 bases, there was a span of 20 bases. Germline V gene data show CDR1 as SGHAT and CDR2 as FQNNGV.

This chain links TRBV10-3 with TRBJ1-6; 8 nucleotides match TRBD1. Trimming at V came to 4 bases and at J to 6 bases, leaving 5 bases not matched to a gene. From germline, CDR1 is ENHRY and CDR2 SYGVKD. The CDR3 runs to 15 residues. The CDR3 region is CAISAFRGRNSPLHF. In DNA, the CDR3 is TGTGCCATCAGTGCATTCAGGGGGCGTAATTCACCCCTCCACTTT.

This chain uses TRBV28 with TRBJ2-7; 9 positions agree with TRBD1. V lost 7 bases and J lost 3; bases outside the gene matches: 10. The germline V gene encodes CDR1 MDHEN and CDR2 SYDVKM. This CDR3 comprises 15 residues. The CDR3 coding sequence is TGTGCCAGCAAGGGGGCCGGGACAGGGATCTACGAGCAGTACTTC. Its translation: CASKGAGTGIYEQYF.

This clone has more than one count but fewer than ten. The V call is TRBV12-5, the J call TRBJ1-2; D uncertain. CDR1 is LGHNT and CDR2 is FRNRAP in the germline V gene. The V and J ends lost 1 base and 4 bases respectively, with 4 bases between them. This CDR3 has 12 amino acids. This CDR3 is CASGLDSYGYTF. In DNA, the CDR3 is TGTGCTAGTGGTTTGGACAGCTATGGCTACACCTTC.

CDR3 residues: CASYWSLMNTEAFF. The CDR3 region has the DNA TGTGCCAGCTACTGGAGCCTGATGAACACTGAAGCTTTCTTT. This chain joins TRBV6-5 and TRBJ1-1, with D uncertain. Trimming pared 8 bases from V and 0 bases from J, leaving 13 bases between. This CDR3 comprises 14 residues. Germline CDR1 and CDR2: MNHEY and SVGAGI.

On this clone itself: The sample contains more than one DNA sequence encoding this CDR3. CDR3 loop: CASSYSGTDYGYTF. CDR3 coding DNA: TGTGCCAGCAGTTACTCTGGGACAGACTATGGCTACACCTTC. The chain is built from TRBV6-5 and TRBJ1-2, with 7 positions matching TRBD1. This CDR3 has 14 amino acids. V trimming: 0 bases; J trimming: 3 bases; junction bases outside the gene matches: 1. CDR1 is MNHEY and CDR2 is SVGAGI in the germline V gene.

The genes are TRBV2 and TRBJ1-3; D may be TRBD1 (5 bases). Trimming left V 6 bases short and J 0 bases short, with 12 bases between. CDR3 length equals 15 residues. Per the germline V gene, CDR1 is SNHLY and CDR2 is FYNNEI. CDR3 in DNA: TGTGCCAGCAGCGGGCAGGGCTACTCTGGAAACACCATATATTTT. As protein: CASSGQGYSGNTIYF.

The CDR3 sequence is CASSLGQGNSPLHF. CDR3 DNA: TGTGCCAGCAGCCTGGGACAGGGGAATTCACCCCTCCACTTT. The gene calls are TRBV11-2 and TRBJ1-6; TRBD1 matches 10 bases. The CDR3 spans 14 residues. The V segment lost 5 bases and the J segment 7 bases; nucleotides outside the gene matches: 2. CDR1 SGHAT and CDR2 FQNNGV come from the germline V gene.

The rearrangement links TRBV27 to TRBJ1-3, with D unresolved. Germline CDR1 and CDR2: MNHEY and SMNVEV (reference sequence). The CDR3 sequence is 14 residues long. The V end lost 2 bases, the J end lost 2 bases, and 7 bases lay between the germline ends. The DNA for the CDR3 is TGTGCCAGCAGTTTAACCAGGACTGGAAACACCATATATTTT. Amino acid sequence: CASSLTRTGNTIYF.

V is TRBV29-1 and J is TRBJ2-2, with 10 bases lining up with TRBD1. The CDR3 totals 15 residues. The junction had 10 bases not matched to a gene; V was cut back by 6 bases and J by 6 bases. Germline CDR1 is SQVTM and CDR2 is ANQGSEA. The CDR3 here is CSVKTGGSVAGELFF. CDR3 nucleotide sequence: TGCAGCGTGAAGACAGGGGGCTCGGTCGCCGGGGAGCTGTTTTTT.

The CDR3 reads CASSPFIRQGTTEAFF. CDR3 bases: TGTGCCAGCTCACCCTTCATAAGACAGGGAACCACTGAAGCTTTCTTT. The chain carries TRBV18 and TRBJ1-1; 7 bases are shared with TRBD1. The CDR3 spans 16 residues. The germline V gene has CDR1 KGHSH and CDR2 LQKENI. J gave up 4 bases and V 3 bases, and 11 bases lay outside the gene matches.

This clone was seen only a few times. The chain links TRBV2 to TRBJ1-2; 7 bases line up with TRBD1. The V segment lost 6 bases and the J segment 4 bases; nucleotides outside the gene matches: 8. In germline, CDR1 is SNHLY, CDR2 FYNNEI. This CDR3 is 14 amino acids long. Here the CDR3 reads CASRPGQSFYGYTF. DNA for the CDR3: TGTGCCAGCAGGCCGGGACAGTCCTTCTATGGCTACACCTTC.

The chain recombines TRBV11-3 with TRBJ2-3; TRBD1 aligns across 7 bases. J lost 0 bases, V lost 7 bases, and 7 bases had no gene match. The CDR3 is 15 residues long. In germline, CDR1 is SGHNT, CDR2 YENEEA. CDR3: CASTEQGTSTDTQYF. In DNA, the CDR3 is TGTGCCAGCACAGAACAGGGGACGAGCACAGATACGCAGTATTTT.

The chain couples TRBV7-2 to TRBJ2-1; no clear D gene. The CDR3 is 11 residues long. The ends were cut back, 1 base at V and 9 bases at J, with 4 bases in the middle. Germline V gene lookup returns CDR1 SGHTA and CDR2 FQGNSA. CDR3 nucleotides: TGTGCCAGCAGCTTAGGAGGTGAGCAGTTCTTC. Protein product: CASSLGGEQFF.

The CDR3 sequence is CASTLGQGVEKLFF. As DNA, the CDR3 is TGTGCCAGTACCCTGGGACAGGGGGTTGAAAAACTGTTTTTT. The chain uses TRBV19 and TRBJ1-4; 11 nucleotides match TRBD1. The CDR3 loop spans 14 amino acids. The ends lost 7 bases at V and 7 bases at J; junction bases unmatched: 5. From germline, CDR1 is LNHDA and CDR2 SQIVND (reference sequence).